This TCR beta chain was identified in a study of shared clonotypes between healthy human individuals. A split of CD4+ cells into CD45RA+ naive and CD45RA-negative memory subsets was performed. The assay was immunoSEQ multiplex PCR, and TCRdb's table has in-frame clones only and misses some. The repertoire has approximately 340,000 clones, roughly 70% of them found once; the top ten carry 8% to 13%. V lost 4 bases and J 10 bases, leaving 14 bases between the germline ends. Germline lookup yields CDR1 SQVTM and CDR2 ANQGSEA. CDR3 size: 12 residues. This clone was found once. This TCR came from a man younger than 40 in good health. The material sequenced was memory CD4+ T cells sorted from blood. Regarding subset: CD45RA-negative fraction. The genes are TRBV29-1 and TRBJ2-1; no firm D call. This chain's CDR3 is CSVGGSGTEQFF. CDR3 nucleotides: TGCAGCGTTGGAGGTTCAGGCACGGAGCAGTTCTTC.